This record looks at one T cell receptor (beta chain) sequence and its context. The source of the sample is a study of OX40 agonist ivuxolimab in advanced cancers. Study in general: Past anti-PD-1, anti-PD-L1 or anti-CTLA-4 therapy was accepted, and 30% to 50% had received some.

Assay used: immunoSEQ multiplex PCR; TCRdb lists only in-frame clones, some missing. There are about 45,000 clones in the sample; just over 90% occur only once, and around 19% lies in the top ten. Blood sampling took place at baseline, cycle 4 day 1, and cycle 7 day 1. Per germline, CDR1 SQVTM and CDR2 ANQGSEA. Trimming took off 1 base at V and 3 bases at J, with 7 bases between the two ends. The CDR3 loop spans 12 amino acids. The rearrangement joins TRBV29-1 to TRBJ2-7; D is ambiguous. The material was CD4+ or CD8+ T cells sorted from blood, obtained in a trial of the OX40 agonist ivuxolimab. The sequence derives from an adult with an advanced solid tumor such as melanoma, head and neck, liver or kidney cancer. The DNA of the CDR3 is TGCAGCGTTGAAGCGGGTTACTACGAGCAGTACTTC. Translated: CSVEAGYYEQYF.